This TCR beta chain appears in the sequencing data of a study of CD8+CD57+ T cells in acquired aplastic anemia. On the study more broadly: Sorting CD4+ and CD8+ cells gave DNA averaging approximately 2.9 ug.

The CDR3 consists of 16 residues. Trimming left V 0 bases short and J 4 bases short, with 14 bases between. CDR1 MGHRA and CDR2 YSYEKL come from the germline V gene. This clonotype appeared many times. All sequencing subjects had displayed CD8+CD57+ cell expansion on flow cytometry. Genomic DNA provided the template from which TCR beta VDJ and CDR3 profiles were obtained. TCRdb recomputed calls from the reads with MiXCR, one row per CDR3 protein. The repertoire holds 95,000 to 150,000 distinct CDR3 sequences, with about 40% as singletons. Sequencing was performed on sorted CD4+, CD8+, or CD8+CD57+ T cells (not recorded which) from PBMCs. This receptor was identified in a human donor with aplastic anemia. The chain couples TRBV4-1 to TRBJ2-3; D uncertain. The CDR3 is CASSQEARRYADTQYF. CDR3 in DNA: TGCGCCAGCAGCCAAGAAGCGAGGAGATACGCAGATACGCAGTATTTT.